This T cell receptor beta chain was captured in a study of T cells in Graves' hyperthyroidism and ophthalmopathy. Turning to the study itself: Peripheral blood draws took place at initial diagnosis, ahead of any treatment.

The CDR3 consists of 12 residues. Germline-derived CDR1 and CDR2 are MDHEN and SYDVKM. V dropped 6 bases and J dropped 3 bases, with 9 bases sitting between them. The CDR3 regions of TCR beta were amplified from RNA transcripts. TCR CDR3 underwent first-round RT-PCR with the HTBI primer set. TCRdb processed the multiplex PCR reads anew with MiXCR; each CDR3 protein has one entry. The sample shows under 400,000 distinct CDR3 sequences, roughly a fifth of them seen only once. At least ten counts were recorded for this clonotype. The antigen is undetermined. The patients, who ranged from 18 to 65 in age, presented with newly diagnosed hyperthyroidism lasting under 2 months. An approximately 9.4 ml volume of fresh peripheral blood provided the PBMCs. Study results and caveats: In the analysis, a 13 V-J model separated ophthalmopathy from stable hyperthyroidism.

The V gene is TRBV28, the J gene TRBJ2-7; the D is unclear. The material sequenced was blood. The clonotype comes from a woman between 45 and 60 years old with Graves' hyperthyroidism. The DNA of the CDR3 is TGTGCCAGCAGCCCCGGAATCTACGAGCAGTACTTC. As protein: CASSPGIYEQYF.